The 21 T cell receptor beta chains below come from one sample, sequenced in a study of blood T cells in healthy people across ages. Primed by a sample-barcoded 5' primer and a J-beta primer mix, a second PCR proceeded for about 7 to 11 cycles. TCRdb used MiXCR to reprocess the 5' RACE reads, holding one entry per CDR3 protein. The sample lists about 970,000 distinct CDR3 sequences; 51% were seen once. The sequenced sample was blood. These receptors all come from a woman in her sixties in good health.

Written as DNA, the CDR3 is TGTGCCAGCAGCCTAGCGGCTAGCGGGGGGTTTGATTCGCAGTATTTT. This translates into CASSLAASGGFDSQYF. The chain employs TRBV7-3 and TRBJ2-3; the match to TRBD2 covers 11 bases. The CDR3 loop spans 16 amino acids. V lost 5 bases and J lost 10; bases outside the gene matches: 14. Germline V gene sequence: CDR1 SGHTA, CDR2 FQGTGA. The full variable domain, with the rest looked up from reference TRBV7-3 and TRBJ2-3, is GAGVSQTPSNKVTEKGKYVELRCDPISGHTALYWYRQSLGQGPEFLIYFQGTGAADDSGLPNDRFFAVRPEGSVSTLKIQRTERGDSAVYLCASSLAASGGFDSQYFGPGTRLTVL.

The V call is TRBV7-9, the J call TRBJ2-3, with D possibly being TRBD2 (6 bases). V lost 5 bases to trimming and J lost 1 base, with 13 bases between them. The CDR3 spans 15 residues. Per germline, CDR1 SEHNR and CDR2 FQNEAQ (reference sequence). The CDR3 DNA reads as TGTGCCAGCAGCCTTTACCGGAGGGGCACAGATACGCAGTATTTT. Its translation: CASSLYRRGTDTQYF.

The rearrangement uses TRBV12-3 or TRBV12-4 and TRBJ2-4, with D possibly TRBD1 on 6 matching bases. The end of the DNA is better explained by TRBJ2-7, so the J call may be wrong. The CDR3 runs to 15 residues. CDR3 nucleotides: TGTGCCAGCAGCCCAGGGGCGTTCCCTACCTACGAGCAGTACTTC. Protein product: CASSPGAFPTYEQYF.

Here the CDR3 reads CASSPIQGPGTDTQYF. CDR3 DNA sequence: TGTGCCAGCAGCCCAATACAGGGCCCGGGAACAGATACGCAGTATTTT. The genes are TRBV4-2 and TRBJ2-3; D perhaps matches TRBD1 (6 bases). This CDR3 has 16 amino acids. In germline, CDR1 is LGHNA, CDR2 YNFKEQ. The V gene lost 4 bases and the J gene lost 3 bases, with 17 bases spanning the gap.

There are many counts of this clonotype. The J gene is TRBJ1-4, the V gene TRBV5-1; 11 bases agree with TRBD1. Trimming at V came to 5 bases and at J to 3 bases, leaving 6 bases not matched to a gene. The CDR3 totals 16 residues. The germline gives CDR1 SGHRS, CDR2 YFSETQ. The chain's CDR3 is CASRTGQGGANEKLFF. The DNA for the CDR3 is TGCGCCAGCAGAACGGGACAGGGGGGAGCTAATGAAAAACTGTTTTTT. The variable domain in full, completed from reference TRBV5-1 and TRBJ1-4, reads KAGVTQTPRYLIKTRGQQVTLSCSPISGHRSVSWYQQTPGQGLQFLFEYFSETQRNKGNFPGRFSGRQFSNSRSEMNVSTLELGDSALYLCASRTGQGGANEKLFFGSGTQLSVL.

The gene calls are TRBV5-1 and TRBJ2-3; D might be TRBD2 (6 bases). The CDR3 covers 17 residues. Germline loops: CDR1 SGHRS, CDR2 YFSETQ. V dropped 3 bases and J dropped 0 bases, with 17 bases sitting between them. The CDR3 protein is CASSYGLTGPSTDTQYF. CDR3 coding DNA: TGCGCCAGCAGCTACGGACTAACGGGCCCTAGCACAGATACGCAGTATTTT.

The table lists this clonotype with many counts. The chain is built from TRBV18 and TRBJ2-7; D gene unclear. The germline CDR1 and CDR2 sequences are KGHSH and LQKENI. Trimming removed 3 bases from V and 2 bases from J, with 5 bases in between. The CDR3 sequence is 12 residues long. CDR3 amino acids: CASSPGTYEQYF. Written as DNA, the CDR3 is TGTGCCAGCTCACCCGGAACCTACGAGCAGTACTTC.

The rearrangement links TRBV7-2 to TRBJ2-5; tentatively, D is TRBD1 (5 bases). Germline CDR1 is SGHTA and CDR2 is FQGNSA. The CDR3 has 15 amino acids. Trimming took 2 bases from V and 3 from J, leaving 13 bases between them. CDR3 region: CASSLLVGQEETQYF. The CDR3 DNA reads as TGTGCCAGCAGCTTACTGGTGGGGCAGGAAGAGACCCAGTACTTC. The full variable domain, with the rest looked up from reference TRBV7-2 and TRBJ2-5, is GAGVSQSPSNKVTEKGKDVELRCDPISGHTALYWYRQSLGQGLEFLIYFQGNSAPDKSGLPSDRFSAERTGGSVSTLTIQRTQQEDSAVYLCASSLLVGQEETQYFGPGTRLLVL.

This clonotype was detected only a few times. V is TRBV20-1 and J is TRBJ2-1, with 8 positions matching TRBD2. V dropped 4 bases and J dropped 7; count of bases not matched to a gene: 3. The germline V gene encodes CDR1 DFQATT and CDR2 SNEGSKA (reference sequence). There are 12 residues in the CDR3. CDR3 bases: TGCAGTGCTACCGGACTAGCAAATGAGCAGTTCTTC. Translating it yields CSATGLANEQFF.

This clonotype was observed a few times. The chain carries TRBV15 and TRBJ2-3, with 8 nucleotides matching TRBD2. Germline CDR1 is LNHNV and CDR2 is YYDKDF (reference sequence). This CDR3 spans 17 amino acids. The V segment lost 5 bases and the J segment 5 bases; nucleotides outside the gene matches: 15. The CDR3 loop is CATSGAGELLWVDTQYF. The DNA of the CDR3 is TGTGCCACCAGCGGAGCGGGAGAGTTATTATGGGTAGATACGCAGTATTTT.

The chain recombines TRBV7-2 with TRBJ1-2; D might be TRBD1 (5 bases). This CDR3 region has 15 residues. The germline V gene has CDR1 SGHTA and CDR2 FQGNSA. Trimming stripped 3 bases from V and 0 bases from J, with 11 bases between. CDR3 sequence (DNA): TGTGCCAGCAGCTTGATGGGGGAAACTAACTATGGCTACACCTTC. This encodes CASSLMGETNYGYTF.

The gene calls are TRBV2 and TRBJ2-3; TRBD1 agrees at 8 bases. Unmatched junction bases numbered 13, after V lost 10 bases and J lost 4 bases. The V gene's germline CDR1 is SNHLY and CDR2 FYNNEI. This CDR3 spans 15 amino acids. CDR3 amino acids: CATGPRGLGSDTQYF. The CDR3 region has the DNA TGTGCCACTGGTCCCAGGGGGCTTGGGTCAGATACGCAGTATTTT.

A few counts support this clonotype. The CDR3 protein is CASRPTSGLYEQYF. The DNA for the CDR3 is TGTGCCAGCAGGCCTACTAGCGGGCTTTACGAGCAGTACTTC. This rearrangement joins TRBV12-3 or TRBV12-4 to TRBJ2-7; TRBD2 matches at 9 bases. CDR3 length: 14 residues. Trimming removed 6 bases from V and 4 bases from J; junction bases left unmatched: 7.

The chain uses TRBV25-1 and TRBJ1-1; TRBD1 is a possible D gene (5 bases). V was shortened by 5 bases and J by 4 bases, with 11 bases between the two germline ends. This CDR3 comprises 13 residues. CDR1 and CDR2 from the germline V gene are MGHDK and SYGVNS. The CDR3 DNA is TGTGCCAGCAGTTCAGGGAGGCGCACTGAAGCTTTCTTT. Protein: CASSSGRRTEAFF.

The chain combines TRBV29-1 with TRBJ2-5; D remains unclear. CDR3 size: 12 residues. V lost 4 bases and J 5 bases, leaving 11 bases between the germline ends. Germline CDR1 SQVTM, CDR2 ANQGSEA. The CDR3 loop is CSVVLPRETQYF. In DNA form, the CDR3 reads TGCAGCGTTGTCCTCCCCCGGGAGACCCAGTACTTC.

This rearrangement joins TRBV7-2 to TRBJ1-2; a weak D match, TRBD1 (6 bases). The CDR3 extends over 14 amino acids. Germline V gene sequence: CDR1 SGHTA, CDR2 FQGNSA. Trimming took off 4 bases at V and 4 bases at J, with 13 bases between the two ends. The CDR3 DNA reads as TGTGCCAGCAGCTACGGTTACAGGGCCTATGGCTACACCTTC. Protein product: CASSYGYRAYGYTF. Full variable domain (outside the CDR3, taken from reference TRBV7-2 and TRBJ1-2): GAGVSQSPSNKVTEKGKDVELRCDPISGHTALYWYRQSLGQGLEFLIYFQGNSAPDKSGLPSDRFSAERTGGSVSTLTIQRTQQEDSAVYLCASSYGYRAYGYTFGSGTRLTVV.

The CDR3 DNA is TGTGCCAGCAAGACTCCCAGGCTGGGGCTCAGTGGCTACACCTTC. Its protein product is CASKTPRLGLSGYTF. V is TRBV28 and J is TRBJ1-2; D might be TRBD1 (5 bases). This CDR3 region has 15 residues. V was cut by 7 bases and J by 7 bases, with 22 bases left in between. The germline V gene encodes CDR1 MDHEN and CDR2 SYDVKM.

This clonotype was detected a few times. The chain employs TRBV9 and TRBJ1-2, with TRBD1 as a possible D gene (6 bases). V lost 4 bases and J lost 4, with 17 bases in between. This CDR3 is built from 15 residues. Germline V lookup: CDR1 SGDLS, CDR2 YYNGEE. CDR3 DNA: TGTGCCAGCAGCCCCAGCGGGGGCGGTAGCTATGGCTACACCTTC. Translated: CASSPSGGGSYGYTF.

CDR3 sequence reads: CAISVGTSGRSERQFF. Here the CDR3 DNA reads TGTGCCATCAGTGTGGGGACTAGCGGGAGATCCGAAAGACAGTTCTTC. The rearrangement joins TRBV10-3 to TRBJ2-1; TRBD2 matches 14 bases. This CDR3 contains 16 residues. Germline CDR1 and CDR2: ENHRY and SYGVKD. Trimming removed 4 bases from V and 13 bases from J; junction bases left unmatched: 12.

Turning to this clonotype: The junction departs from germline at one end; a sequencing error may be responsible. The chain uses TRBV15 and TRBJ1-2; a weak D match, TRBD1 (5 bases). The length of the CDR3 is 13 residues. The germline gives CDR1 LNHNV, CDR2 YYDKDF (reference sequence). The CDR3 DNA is TGTACCACCAGCAGGACCGACAGCTATGGCTACACCTTC. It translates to CTTSRTDSYGYTF. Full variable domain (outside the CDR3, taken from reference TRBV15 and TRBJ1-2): DAMVIQNPRYQVTQFGKPVTLSCSQTLNHNVMYWYQQKSSQAPKLLFHYYDKDFNNEADTPDNFQSRRPNTSFCFLDIRSPGLGDTAMYLCTTSRTDSYGYTFGSGTRLTVV.

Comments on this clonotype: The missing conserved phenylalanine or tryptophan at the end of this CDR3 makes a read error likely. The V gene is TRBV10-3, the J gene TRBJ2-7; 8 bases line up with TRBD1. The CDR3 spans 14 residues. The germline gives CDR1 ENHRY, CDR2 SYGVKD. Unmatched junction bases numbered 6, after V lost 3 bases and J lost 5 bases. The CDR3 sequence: CAISERGQGDEQYL. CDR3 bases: TGTGCCATCAGTGAACGTGGACAGGGTGACGAGCAGTACTTA.